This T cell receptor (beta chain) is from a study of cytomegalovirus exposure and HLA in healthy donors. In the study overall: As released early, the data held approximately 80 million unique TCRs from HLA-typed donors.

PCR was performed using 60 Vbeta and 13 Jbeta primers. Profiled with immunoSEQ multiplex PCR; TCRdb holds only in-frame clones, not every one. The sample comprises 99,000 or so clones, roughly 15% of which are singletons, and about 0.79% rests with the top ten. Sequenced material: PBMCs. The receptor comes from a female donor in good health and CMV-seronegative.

The CDR3, as DNA: TGTGCCAGCAGCTTATCGGACAATGGCTACGAGCAGTACTTC. Amino acid sequence: CASSLSDNGYEQYF. The chain combines TRBV7-9 with TRBJ2-7, with D maybe TRBD1 (5 bases). The germline V gene encodes CDR1 SEHNR and CDR2 FQNEAQ (reference sequence). V was trimmed by 2 bases and J by 3 bases, leaving 11 bases between them. The CDR3 covers 14 residues.